Each of the 26 T cell receptor beta chains below was sequenced from the same sample in a study of cytomegalovirus exposure and HLA in healthy donors. Sequenced by immunoSEQ multiplex PCR; TCRdb stores in-frame clones only, minus some. The table includes 150,000 to 250,000 clones, 75% to 85% detected once. What was sequenced was PBMCs. These receptors were obtained from a woman in her twenties or thirties in good health and CMV-seropositive.

The gene calls are TRBV5-1 and TRBJ2-1; 7 nucleotides agree with TRBD2. The CDR3 spans 16 residues. In germline, CDR1 is SGHRS, CDR2 YFSETQ. J was trimmed by 0 bases and V by 4 bases; bases with no gene match: 7. This CDR3 is CASSPGLGRSYNEQFF. CDR3 nucleotide sequence: TGCGCCAGCAGCCCCGGACTAGGCCGCTCCTACAATGAGCAGTTCTTC.

Note on this clone: The same CDR3 can be traced to other DNA sequences in this sample. This sequence joins TRBV11-2 and TRBJ2-7; D gene ambiguous. The V and J ends lost 6 bases and 2 bases respectively, with 8 bases between them. The CDR3 totals 12 residues. The germline CDR1 and CDR2 sequences are SGHAT and FQNNGV. The CDR3: CASSRGPYEQYF. The CDR3, as DNA: TGTGCCAGCAGTCGCGGTCCCTACGAGCAGTACTTC.

The chain couples TRBV28 to TRBJ2-7; 9 bases agree with TRBD2. This CDR3 contains 15 residues. CDR1 and CDR2 from the germline V gene are MDHEN and SYDVKM. The trim removed 4 bases at V and 5 bases at J, leaving 9 bases unmatched. The CDR3 sequence: CASSSPREGRHEQYF. The DNA of the CDR3 is TGTGCCAGCAGTTCGCCGCGGGAGGGCCGTCACGAGCAGTACTTC. Based on the CDR3 plus reference TRBV28 and TRBJ2-7, the full variable domain is DVKVTQSSRYLVKRTGEKVFLECVQDMDHENMFWYRQDPGLGLRLIYFSYDVKMKEKGDIPEGYSVSREKKERFSLILESASTNQTSMYLCASSSPREGRHEQYFGPGTRLTVT.

V gene TRBV19 combines with J gene TRBJ1-3; tentative D call: TRBD1 (5 bases). The CDR3 sequence is 14 residues long. Trimming took off 7 bases at V and 0 bases at J, with 10 bases between the two ends. Germline values: CDR1 LNHDA, CDR2 SQIVND (reference sequence). This chain's CDR3 is CASMRQRSGNTIYF. CDR3 sequence (DNA): TGTGCCAGTATGAGACAGCGCTCTGGAAACACCATATATTTT.

The gene calls are TRBV29-1 and TRBJ2-7; D remains ambiguous. V lost 3 bases and J lost 6, with 15 bases in between. The CDR3 contains 13 residues. Germline V gene data show CDR1 as SQVTM and CDR2 as ANQGSEA. CDR3 amino acids: CSVDVSAVGEQYF. The CDR3 DNA is TGCAGCGTTGATGTCAGCGCCGTGGGCGAGCAGTACTTC.

The chain links TRBV28 to TRBJ1-2; 7 bases map to TRBD1. The CDR3 covers 14 residues. The V segment lost 5 bases and the J segment 5 bases; nucleotides outside the gene matches: 8. Germline CDR1 MDHEN, CDR2 SYDVKM. CDR3 bases: TGTGCCAGCAGTGTTTCCGGGACAGTGTATGGCTACACCTTC. Its translation is CASSVSGTVYGYTF.

The count of this clone is one. The chain uses TRBV6-6 and TRBJ1-4; 8 bases agree with TRBD1. Germline CDR1 is MNHNY and CDR2 is SVGAGI (reference sequence). CDR3 length equals 12 residues. Trimming cost V 8 bases and J 6 bases; bases outside gene matches: 2. The CDR3 region is CASGGQDEKLFF. The CDR3 DNA sequence: TGTGCCAGCGGGGGACAGGATGAAAAACTGTTTTTT.

This sequence joins TRBV6-1 and TRBJ2-5, with 7 positions matching TRBD1. The CDR3 has 14 residues. Germline trimming cut 5 bases from V and 1 base from J; bases unmatched to any gene: 4. Germline CDR1 is MNHNS and CDR2 is SASEGT. For the CDR3, the DNA is TGTGCCAGCAGTCTTCGACAGGGCCAAGAGACCCAGTACTTC. The encoded protein is CASSLRQGQETQYF.

CDR3 nucleotide sequence: TGCGCCAGCTTAAGCGGGAGGGCTGGGACAGATACGCAGTATTTT. It specifies CASLSGRAGTDTQYF. V and J are TRBV5-1 and TRBJ2-3, with 10 bases identical to TRBD2. After removal of 7 bases from V and 3 bases from J, the junction contained 8 bases not matched to a gene. This CDR3 has 15 residues. Germline CDR1 and CDR2: SGHRS and YFSETQ. Drawing the rest from reference TRBV5-1 and TRBJ2-3, the complete variable domain is KAGVTQTPRYLIKTRGQQVTLSCSPISGHRSVSWYQQTPGQGLQFLFEYFSETQRNKGNFPGRFSGRQFSNSRSEMNVSTLELGDSALYLCASLSGRAGTDTQYFGPGTRLTVL.

The chain combines TRBV11-2 with TRBJ2-7; TRBD2 aligns across 12 bases. Germline CDR1 SGHAT, CDR2 FQNNGV. The V gene end was trimmed by 5 bases and the J gene end by 1 base; junction bases not matched to a gene: 6. The CDR3 is 16 residues long. CDR3 in DNA: TGTGCCAGCAGCGGACTAGCGGGAATAGAATCCTACGAGCAGTACTTC. Amino acids: CASSGLAGIESYEQYF.

V and J are TRBV6-1 and TRBJ2-5, with 7 bases identical to TRBD2. Germline CDR1 reads MNHNS; CDR2 reads SASEGT. The CDR3 extends over 15 amino acids. V was pared by 4 bases and J by 2 bases, with 7 bases of the junction left unmatched. The CDR3 DNA follows: TGTGCCAGCAGTGGAAATCCTAGCGGTCAAGAGACCCAGTACTTC. Translation: CASSGNPSGQETQYF.

V and J are TRBV5-1 and TRBJ2-7, with D perhaps TRBD1 (6 bases). Germline CDR1 and CDR2: SGHRS and YFSETQ. The CDR3 spans 14 residues. Trimming took off 6 bases at V and 2 bases at J, with 15 bases between the two ends. CDR3 sequence (DNA): TGCGCCAGCAAGGTCTTACAGGGACCCTACGAGCAGTACTTC. This encodes CASKVLQGPYEQYF.

This clone was recorded only once. The chain is built from TRBV25-1 and TRBJ2-7, with D possibly matching TRBD1 (5 bases). In germline, CDR1 is MGHDK, CDR2 SYGVNS. V dropped 6 bases and J dropped 6 bases, with 12 bases sitting between them. The CDR3 loop spans 12 amino acids. The CDR3 nucleotides are TGTGCCAGCAGGGACACATACGGCGAGCAGTACTTC. Encoded protein: CASRDTYGEQYF.

The rearrangement joins TRBV5-6 to TRBJ2-5, with D uncertain. The CDR3 has 14 residues. Germline V gene data show CDR1 as SGHDT and CDR2 as YYEEEE. V lost 3 bases and J 3 bases, leaving 12 bases between the germline ends. DNA for the CDR3: TGTGCCAGCAGCTCGCTGGGCAGAAAAGAGACCCAGTACTTC. It translates to CASSSLGRKETQYF. Full variable domain (rest looked up from reference TRBV5-6 and TRBJ2-5): DAGVTQSPTHLIKTRGQQVTLRCSPKSGHDTVSWYQQALGQGPQFIFQYYEEEERQRGNFPDRFSGHQFPNYSSELNVNALLLGDSALYLCASSSLGRKETQYFGPGTRLLVL.

V usage is TRBV29-1 and J usage is TRBJ2-7; TRBD1 aligns across 7 bases. The CDR3 runs to 14 residues. Trimming cost V 1 base and J 0 bases; bases outside gene matches: 3. Germline-derived CDR1 and CDR2 are SQVTM and ANQGSEA. CDR3 in DNA: TGCAGCGTTGAAGGAGGGACAGCCTCCTACGAGCAGTACTTC. It translates to CSVEGGTASYEQYF.

The V and J genes are TRBV9 and TRBJ1-4; TRBD1 aligns across 8 bases. With V trimmed by 0 bases and J by 8 bases, 6 bases remained unmatched. The germline gives CDR1 SGDLS, CDR2 YYNGEE. The CDR3 has 15 residues. The CDR3 is CASSVDGQGSEKLFF. The DNA of the CDR3 is TGTGCCAGCAGCGTAGACGGACAGGGATCCGAAAAACTGTTTTTT.

The V and J genes are TRBV6-6 and TRBJ1-1; D uncertain. V dropped 6 bases and J dropped 3 bases, with 8 bases sitting between them. The CDR3 runs 12 residues. CDR1 and CDR2 (germline): MNHNY, SVGAGI (reference sequence). CDR3 nucleotide sequence: TGTGCCAGCAGCCCGGTGGACACTGAAGCTTTCTTT. Translating it yields CASSPVDTEAFF.

The J gene is TRBJ2-7, the V gene TRBV28, with 7 bases aligning to TRBD2. CDR3 length: 14 amino acids. Germline CDR1 MDHEN, CDR2 SYDVKM. V dropped 6 bases and J dropped 4; count of bases not matched to a gene: 9. CDR3 sequence: CASRKRDLPYEQYF. The CDR3 nucleotides are TGTGCCAGCAGAAAGCGGGACTTACCTTACGAGCAGTACTTC.

The J gene is TRBJ1-5, the V gene TRBV11-2; a weak D match, TRBD1 (5 bases). Trimming stripped 1 base from V and 5 bases from J, with 12 bases between. The CDR3 is made up of 15 amino acids. The germline V gene encodes CDR1 SGHAT and CDR2 FQNNGV. This chain's CDR3 is CASSLATGRDQPQHF. The CDR3 DNA follows: TGTGCCAGCAGCTTAGCAACAGGACGGGATCAGCCCCAGCATTTT.

The chain joins TRBV2 to TRBJ2-7; D might be TRBD1 (6 bases). Germline V CDR1 and CDR2: SNHLY, FYNNEI. With 7 bases removed from V and 5 bases from J, the gap between germline ends came to 18 bases. The CDR3 has 14 residues. CDR3 bases: TGTGCCAGCATTGATCAGGGGTCTTCACACGAGCAGTACTTC. Encoded protein: CASIDQGSSHEQYF.

The V and J genes are TRBV4-2 and TRBJ1-1, with D unclear. This CDR3 has 13 residues. CDR1 and CDR2 (germline): LGHNA, YNFKEQ. Trimming took 3 bases from V and 2 from J, leaving 7 bases between them. This CDR3 reads CASSHQTNTEAFF. The CDR3 nucleotides read TGTGCCAGCAGCCACCAGACAAACACTGAAGCTTTCTTT.

CDR3 loop: CASSLSGGSTEAFF. The CDR3 nucleotides read TGTGCCAGCAGCTTGTCAGGGGGGAGCACTGAAGCTTTCTTT. The V call is TRBV5-4, the J call TRBJ1-1, with 7 bases matching TRBD1. From germline, CDR1 is SGHNT and CDR2 YYREEE (reference sequence). This CDR3 region has 14 residues. The V and J ends lost 1 base and 4 bases, in that order; junction bases with no gene match: 4.

This clone has only one observation. This sequence joins TRBV7-6 and TRBJ2-7; 7 bases agree with TRBD2. V lost 0 bases to trimming and J lost 6 bases; unmatched junction nucleotides: 2. CDR1 is SGHVS, CDR2 FNYEAQ, per germline. The CDR3 consists of 13 residues. CDR3 DNA sequence: TGTGCCAGCAGCTTAGCAGAGCGGGGCGAGCAGTACTTC. Translating gives CASSLAERGEQYF.

The chain is built from TRBV5-1 and TRBJ1-1, with D perhaps TRBD1 (6 bases). Germline CDR1 and CDR2: SGHRS and YFSETQ. This CDR3 is 14 amino acids long. V lost 3 bases to trimming and J lost 4 bases, with 13 bases between them. This chain's CDR3 is CASSSRQEATEAFF. CDR3 sequence (DNA): TGCGCCAGCAGCTCCAGACAGGAGGCCACTGAAGCTTTCTTT.

The genes are TRBV19 and TRBJ1-2; a weak D match, TRBD1 (5 bases). The CDR3 length is 14 residues. Germline V gene data show CDR1 as LNHDA and CDR2 as SQIVND (reference sequence). Trimming took off 7 bases at V and 3 bases at J, with 15 bases between the two ends. CDR3 loop: CASTPDSPHYGYTF. The DNA for the CDR3 is TGTGCCAGTACCCCAGACAGCCCTCACTATGGCTACACCTTC.

This clone was seen once. The genes are TRBV7-2 and TRBJ2-3; 9 bases match TRBD2. V gave up 2 bases and J gave up 2 bases; unmatched junction bases: 5. The CDR3 loop spans 16 amino acids. Per the germline V gene, CDR1 is SGHTA and CDR2 is FQGNSA. The CDR3 is CASSLRTSADTDTQYF. CDR3 nucleotide sequence: TGTGCCAGCAGCTTACGGACTAGCGCAGACACAGATACGCAGTATTTT. Complete variable domain (other parts from reference TRBV7-2 and TRBJ2-3): GAGVSQSPSNKVTEKGKDVELRCDPISGHTALYWYRQSLGQGLEFLIYFQGNSAPDKSGLPSDRFSAERTGGSVSTLTIQRTQQEDSAVYLCASSLRTSADTDTQYFGPGTRLTVL.